Described below is a single TCR beta chain sequence and its context. This clonotype showed up just once. Its binding antigen is unknown. The final CDR3 position lacks the conserved phenylalanine or tryptophan, pointing to a likely read error. Inclusive of both ends, the CDR3 amounts to 14 amino acids. Just CDR3 DNA is preserved here, 42 bases in frame from base 1. From V the trimming removes 0 bases and from J it removes 4 bases, while the gene matches leave 1 base of the junction unaccounted for. The germline V gene specifies SGHDT as CDR1 and YYEEEE as CDR2. This record belongs to a study of T cell repertoires and leukemia-associated antigens (dated by TCRdb to between 2018 and 2021). Background for the entire study: Around 15 million effective reads were obtained overall, with each sample giving about 5.1 to 7 million read pairs and 3.3 to 5.0 million effective reads. Using in vitro peptide stimulation of healthy T cells, the study sought to determine the antigen recognized by a TCR Vbeta21 clone earlier detected in CML patients. The paper's findings and limits, for the study overall: Antigen specificity and function of the expanded clones were not tested directly and required further investigation. The four groups showed no significant differences in numbers of Vbeta genes (approximately 60), Jbeta genes (under 15), VDJ rearrangements, or unique CDR3s.

As a first step, CD3+ T cells were rested overnight at about 2.5 million cells/mL in RPMI 1640 lacking fetal bovine serum. MACS immunomagnetic beads were used according to the manufacturer's instructions to isolate CD3+ T cells from PBMCs. Total RNA was extracted from the cultured T cells using TRIzol reagent. 5' rapid amplification of cDNA ends (5'RACE) was used to amplify TCRbeta libraries from RNA. Library concentration and integrity were checked with Qubit, an Agilent instrument, and quantitative PCR before sequencing. Sequencing of qualified libraries was performed on Illumina HiSeq or MiSeq by a commercial service provider. As for the authors' bioinformatics: MiXCR version 1.8.2 was used to identify TCR sequences in each sample. For a clone to count as qualified, its CDR3 had to be longer than four amino acids, its nucleotide length had to be in-frame, and the clone could not contain a stop codon. A read containing the complete CDR3 structure was defined as an effective read. RT-PCR with 24 Vbeta primers, GeneScan spectratyping, and Sanger sequencing were used to validate expanded clones. In TCRdb, the public reads were trimmed at Q25 with fastp and aligned with MiXCR, with productive beta chains retained. Each CDR3 protein appears once, grouped with its most common genes and DNA. The V and J calls here are based on TCRdb, not the publication. Within this sample are some 11,000 distinct CDR3 sequences, with about 38% of them counted one time only. About 33% of the sample belongs to the ten largest clones.

The origin of this receptor is a female donor in good health. The chain joins TRBV5-6 to TRBJ2-1; TRBD2 agrees with 7 junctional bases. Sequenced material: CD3+ T cells sorted from blood and cultured. The nucleotide sequence reads as follows: TGTGCCAGCAGCTTGGGACTAGCTTACAATGAGCAGTTCCTC. It translates as CASSLGLAYNEQFL.